A single sample is the source of the 10 T cell receptor beta chains below, sequenced in a study of CD8 T cells in Susac syndrome. Random hexamers were used to reverse transcribe the RNA input (about 0.5 to 1 ug). Each CDR3 protein is one row after TCRdb ran MiXCR on the immunoSEQ multiplex PCR reads. The sample has 250,000 or so distinct CDR3 sequences; over 85% are singletons. The sequenced material came from CD4+ T cells from PBMCs. The receptors were sampled from a human donor with multiple sclerosis.

The chain combines TRBV5-6 with TRBJ1-4, with 11 bases fitting TRBD1. Germline assignment: CDR1 SGHDT and CDR2 YYEEEE. The J segment lost 0 bases and the V segment lost 2 bases, leaving 3 bases of the junction unmatched. There are 17 residues in the CDR3. CDR3 bases: TGTGCCAGCAGCTTACCGGGACAGGGGGCAACTAATGAAAAACTGTTTTTT. Its translation is CASSLPGQGATNEKLFF.

This chain joins TRBV29-1 and TRBJ2-1; D call uncertain. This CDR3 contains 12 residues. V was pared by 3 bases and J by 6 bases, with 9 bases between. Germline lookup yields CDR1 SQVTM and CDR2 ANQGSEA. The CDR3 DNA reads TGCAGCGTTGAGACCGCCAGCAATGAGCAGTTCTTC. Translation: CSVETASNEQFF.

The chain uses TRBV5-1 and TRBJ1-2, with 8 bases that match TRBD1. The CDR3 has 14 residues. Germline V lookup: CDR1 SGHRS, CDR2 YFSETQ. Losses at the gene ends were 4 bases for V and 2 bases for J; bases not matched to a gene: 4. The DNA for the CDR3 is TGCGCCAGCAGCGCCGGGACAGGCAACTATGGCTACACCTTC. Amino acids: CASSAGTGNYGYTF.

This chain joins TRBV4-1 and TRBJ2-3; 8 bases fit TRBD2. The CDR3 spans 17 residues. Germline V gene data show CDR1 as MGHRA and CDR2 as YSYEKL. Unmatched junction bases numbered 7, after V lost 0 bases and J lost 2 bases. As DNA, the CDR3 is TGCGCCAGCAGCCAAGATCGGGAGGGGTCGAACACAGATACGCAGTATTTT. Translated: CASSQDREGSNTDTQYF.

The rearrangement uses TRBV28 and TRBJ1-1; D gene uncertain. The V gene lost 4 bases and the J gene lost 2 bases, with 11 bases spanning the gap. The length of the CDR3 is 14 residues. Germline assignment: CDR1 MDHEN and CDR2 SYDVKM. CDR3 region: CASSSGRVNTEAFF. In DNA form, the CDR3 reads TGTGCCAGCAGTTCTGGACGGGTTAACACTGAAGCTTTCTTT.

CDR3 sequence (DNA): TGTGCCAGCAGTTTGTCCGGACGGATAAACACTGAAGCTTTCTTT. Its translation is CASSLSGRINTEAFF. V gene TRBV27 combines with J gene TRBJ1-1, with D unresolved. V dropped 3 bases and J dropped 2 bases, with 13 bases sitting between them. The CDR3 covers 15 residues. Germline V gene data show CDR1 as MNHEY and CDR2 as SMNVEV (reference sequence).

The genes are TRBV20-1 and TRBJ2-7; tentative D call: TRBD1 (6 bases). This CDR3 region has 10 residues. Germline CDR1 reads DFQATT; CDR2 reads SNEGSKA (reference sequence). Between the trimmed V and J ends, which lost 8 bases and 6 bases, there was a span of 11 bases. CDR3 amino acids: CSTTGREQYF. DNA of the CDR3: TGCAGTACTACAGGGCGCGAGCAGTACTTC.

V is TRBV12-3 or TRBV12-4 and J is TRBJ1-1; D might be TRBD1 (5 bases). CDR3 length equals 13 residues. Between the trimmed V and J ends, which lost 8 bases and 7 bases, there was a span of 17 bases. The CDR3, as DNA: TGTGCCAGCGCCCGAGGAGGGGCGGGTGAAGCTTTCTTT. It translates to CASARGGAGEAFF.

V gene TRBV6-1 combines with J gene TRBJ1-2; no reliable D call. Trimming took off 5 bases at V and 4 bases at J, with 5 bases between the two ends. Germline V gene sequence: CDR1 MNHNS, CDR2 SASEGT. This CDR3 is 11 amino acids long. The CDR3 DNA follows: TGTGCCAGCAGTCCCTCCTATGGCTACACCTTC. Protein product: CASSPSYGYTF.

The chain carries TRBV7-2 and TRBJ1-5, with unresolved D. The V end was cut by 1 base, the J end by 0 bases, with 10 bases between. Germline V gives CDR1 SGHTA, CDR2 FQGNSA. The CDR3 is made up of 16 amino acids. DNA of the CDR3: TGTGCCAGCAGCTTAGGGCTCCCTCATAGCAATCAGCCCCAGCATTTT. Amino acid sequence: CASSLGLPHSNQPQHF.